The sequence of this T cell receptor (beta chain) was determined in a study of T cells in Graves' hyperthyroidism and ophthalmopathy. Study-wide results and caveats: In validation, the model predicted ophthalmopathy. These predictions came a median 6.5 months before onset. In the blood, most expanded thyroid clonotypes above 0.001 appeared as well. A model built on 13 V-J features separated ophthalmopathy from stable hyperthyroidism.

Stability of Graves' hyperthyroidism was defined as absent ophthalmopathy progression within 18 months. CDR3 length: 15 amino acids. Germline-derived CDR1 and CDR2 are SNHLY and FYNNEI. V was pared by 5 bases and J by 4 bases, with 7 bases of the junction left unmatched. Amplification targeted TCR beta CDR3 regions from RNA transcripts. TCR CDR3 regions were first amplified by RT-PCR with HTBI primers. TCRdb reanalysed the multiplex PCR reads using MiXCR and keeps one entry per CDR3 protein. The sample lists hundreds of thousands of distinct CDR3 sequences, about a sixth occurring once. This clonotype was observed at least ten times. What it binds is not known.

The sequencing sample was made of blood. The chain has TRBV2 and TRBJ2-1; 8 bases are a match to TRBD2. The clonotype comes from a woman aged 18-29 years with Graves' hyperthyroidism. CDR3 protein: CASSKGSGGYNEQFF. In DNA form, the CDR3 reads TGTGCCAGCAGTAAAGGGAGCGGGGGTTACAATGAGCAGTTCTTC.